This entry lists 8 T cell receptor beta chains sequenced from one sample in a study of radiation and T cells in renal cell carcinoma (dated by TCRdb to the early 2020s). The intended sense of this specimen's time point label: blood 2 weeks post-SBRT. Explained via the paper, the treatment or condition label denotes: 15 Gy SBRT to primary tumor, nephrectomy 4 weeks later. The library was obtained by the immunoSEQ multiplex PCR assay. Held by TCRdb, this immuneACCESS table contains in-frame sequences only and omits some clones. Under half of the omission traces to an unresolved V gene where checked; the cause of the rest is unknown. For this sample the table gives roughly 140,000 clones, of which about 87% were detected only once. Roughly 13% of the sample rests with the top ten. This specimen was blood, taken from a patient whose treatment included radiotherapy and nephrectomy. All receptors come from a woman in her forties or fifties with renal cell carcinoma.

CDR3 sequence: CASSLETGELFF. DNA of the CDR3: TGTGCCAGCAGCTTGGAAACCGGGGAGCTGTTTTTT. This chain connects TRBV5-5 to TRBJ2-2, with D uncertain. The CDR3 consists of 12 residues. Trimming took 0 bases from V and 5 from J, leaving 2 bases between them. The germline gives CDR1 SGHKS, CDR2 YYEKEE (reference sequence).

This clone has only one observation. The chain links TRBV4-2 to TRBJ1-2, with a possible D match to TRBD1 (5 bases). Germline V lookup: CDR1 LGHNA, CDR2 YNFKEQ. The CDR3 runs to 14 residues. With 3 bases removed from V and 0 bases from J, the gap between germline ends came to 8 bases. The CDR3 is CASSQAGSNYGYTF. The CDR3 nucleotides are TGTGCCAGCAGCCAGGCAGGGTCTAACTATGGCTACACCTTC.

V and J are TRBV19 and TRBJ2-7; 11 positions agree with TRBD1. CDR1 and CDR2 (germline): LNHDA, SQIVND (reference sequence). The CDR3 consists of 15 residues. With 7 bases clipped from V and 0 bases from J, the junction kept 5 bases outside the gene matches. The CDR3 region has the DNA TGTGCCAGTATCCGGACAGGGGGCGACTCCTACGAGCAGTACTTC. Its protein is CASIRTGGDSYEQYF.

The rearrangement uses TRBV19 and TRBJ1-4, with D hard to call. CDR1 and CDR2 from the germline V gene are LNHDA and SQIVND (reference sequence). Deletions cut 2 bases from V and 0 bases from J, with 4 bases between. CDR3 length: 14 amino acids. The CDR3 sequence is CASSIQATNEKLFF. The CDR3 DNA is TGTGCCAGTAGTATACAGGCAACTAATGAAAAACTGTTTTTT.

The CDR3 sequence: CAWGMTGQETQYF. The CDR3 DNA reads as TGTGCCTGGGGGATGACAGGCCAAGAGACCCAGTACTTC. The V call is TRBV30, the J call TRBJ2-5; perhaps TRBD1 as D (6 bases). CDR3 length: 13 amino acids. V lost 5 bases to trimming and J lost 1 base, with 11 bases between them. In germline, CDR1 is GTSNPN, CDR2 SVGIG (reference sequence).

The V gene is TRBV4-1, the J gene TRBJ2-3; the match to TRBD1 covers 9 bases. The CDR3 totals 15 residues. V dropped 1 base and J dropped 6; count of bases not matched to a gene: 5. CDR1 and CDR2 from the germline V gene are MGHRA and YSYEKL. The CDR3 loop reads CASSQGTGAMDTQYF. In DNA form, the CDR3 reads TGCGCCAGCAGCCAAGGGACAGGGGCAATGGATACGCAGTATTTT.

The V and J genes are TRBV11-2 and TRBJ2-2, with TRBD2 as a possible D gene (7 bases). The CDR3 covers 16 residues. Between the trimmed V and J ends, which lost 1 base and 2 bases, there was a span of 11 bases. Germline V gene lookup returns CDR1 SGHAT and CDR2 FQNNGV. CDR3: CASSLVGGPNTGELFF. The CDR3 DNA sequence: TGTGCCAGCAGCTTAGTCGGGGGGCCTAACACCGGGGAGCTGTTTTTT.

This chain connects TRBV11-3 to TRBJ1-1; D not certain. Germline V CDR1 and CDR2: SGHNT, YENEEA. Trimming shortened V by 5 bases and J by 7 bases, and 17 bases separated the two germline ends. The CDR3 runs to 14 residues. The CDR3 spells CASSITLLGYEAFF. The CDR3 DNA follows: TGTGCCAGCAGCATTACCCTGTTGGGCTATGAAGCTTTCTTT.